Sequencing of this T cell receptor (beta chain) was carried out in a study of T cell responses to AZD1222 COVID-19 vaccine. Overall study results and limits: Among spike-specific TCRs, nearly half reportedly target unmutated variant regions. Spike-wide vaccine-associated CD4 TCRs dominated at 160-218 and 743-854. Only a handful of people who got AZD1222 tested seropositive at baseline.

Repertoires were generated with immunoSEQ multiplex PCR, while TCRdb's copy carries only in-frame clones and drops some. The sample includes around 140,000 clones, approximately 89% seen only once; the top ten take 1.5% to 2%. CDR3 size: 11 residues. The germline V gene encodes CDR1 GTSNPN and CDR2 SVGIG (reference sequence). V lost 2 bases, J lost 5 bases, and 6 bases lay in between. With respect to this clone: The antigen remains unidentified.

The sample in question was peripheral blood, obtained 28 days after the second AZD1222 dose. The TCR sequence derives from an adult who received the AZD1222 COVID-19 vaccine. The chain uses TRBV30 and TRBJ2-5; D not resolved. CDR3 protein: CAWSSAETQYF. The CDR3 DNA follows: TGTGCCTGGAGTAGCGCGGAGACCCAGTACTTC.